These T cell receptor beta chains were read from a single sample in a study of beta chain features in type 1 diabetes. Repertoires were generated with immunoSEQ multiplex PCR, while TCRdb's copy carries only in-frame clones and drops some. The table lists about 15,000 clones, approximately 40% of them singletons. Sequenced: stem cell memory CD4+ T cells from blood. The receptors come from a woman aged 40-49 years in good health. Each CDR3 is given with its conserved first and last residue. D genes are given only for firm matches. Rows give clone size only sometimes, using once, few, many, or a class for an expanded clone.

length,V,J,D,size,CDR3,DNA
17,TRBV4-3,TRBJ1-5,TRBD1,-,CASSQTLGQGAGQPQHF,TGCGCCAGCAGCCAAACCCTCGGACAGGGGGCGGGTCAGCCCCAGCATTTT
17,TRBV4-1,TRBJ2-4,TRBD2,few,CASSQDFGTSQKNIQYF,TGCGCCAGCAGCCAAGATTTCGGGACTAGCCAAAAAAACATTCAGTACTTC
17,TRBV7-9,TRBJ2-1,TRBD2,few,CASSSAGAGRALNEQFF,TGTGCCAGCAGCTCTGCCGGCGCAGGGAGGGCCCTCAATGAGCAGTTCTTC
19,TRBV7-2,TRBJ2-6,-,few,CASSLARHSVISGANVLTF,TGTGCCAGCAGCTTAGCGCGGCATAGCGTGATCTCTGGGGCCAACGTCCTGACTTTC
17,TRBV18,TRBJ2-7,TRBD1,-,CASSPVGGNARGYEQYF,TGTGCCAGCTCACCGGTCGGCGGTAATGCCAGGGGGTACGAGCAGTACTTC
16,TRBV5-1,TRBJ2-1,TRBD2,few,CASSSVAGGPYNEQFF,TGCGCCAGCAGCTCAGTAGCGGGGGGGCCCTACAATGAGCAGTTCTTC
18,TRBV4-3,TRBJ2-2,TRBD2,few,CASSRGGSGVDSTGELFF,TGCGCCAGCAGCCGGGGGGGTAGCGGGGTTGATTCCACCGGGGAGCTGTTTTTT
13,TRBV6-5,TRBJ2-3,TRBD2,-,CATRRGFTDTQYF,TGTGCCACCCGGCGGGGGTTTACAGATACGCAGTATTTT
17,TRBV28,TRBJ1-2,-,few,CASSLATSGGRNYGYTF,TGTGCCAGCAGTTTAGCCACATCGGGGGGGCGCAACTATGGCTACACCTTC
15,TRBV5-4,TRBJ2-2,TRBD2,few,CASSRMSGVVGELFF,TGTGCCAGCAGCCGGATGAGCGGGGTCGTCGGGGAGCTGTTTTTT
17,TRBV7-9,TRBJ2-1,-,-,CASSGGTARGSYNEQFF,TGTGCCAGCAGCGGGGGGACAGCCAGGGGATCCTACAATGAGCAGTTCTTC
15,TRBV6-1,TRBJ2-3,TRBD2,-,CASSARWRGTDTQYF,TGTGCCAGCAGTGCCCGGTGGCGGGGGACAGATACGCAGTATTTT
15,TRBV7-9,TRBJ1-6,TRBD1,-,CASSPQGGLDSPLHF,TGTGCCAGCAGTCCCCAGGGGGGATTGGATTCACCCCTCCACTTT
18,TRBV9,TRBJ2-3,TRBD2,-,CASSVVPGFGGGTDTQYF,TGTGCCAGCAGCGTAGTTCCCGGGTTCGGGGGGGGCACAGATACGCAGTATTTT
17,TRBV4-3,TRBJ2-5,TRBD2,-,CASSGGPASGAQETQYF,TGCGCCAGCAGCGGAGGGCCGGCTAGCGGGGCCCAAGAGACCCAGTACTTC
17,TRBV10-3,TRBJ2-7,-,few,CAIKAGQGLFTPTQQYF,TGTGCCATCAAAGCGGGACAAGGCCTTTTTACGCCTACGCAGCAGTACTTC
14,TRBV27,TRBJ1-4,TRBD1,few,CASSRGQLNEKLFF,TGTGCCAGCAGTCGGGGACAGTTAAATGAAAAACTGTTTTTT
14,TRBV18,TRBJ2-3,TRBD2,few,CASSLAGVTDTQYF,TGTGCCAGCTCACTAGCGGGGGTCACAGATACGCAGTATTTT
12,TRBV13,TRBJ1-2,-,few,CASSLKPGGYTF,TGTGCCAGCAGCTTAAAACCCGGGGGCTACACCTTC
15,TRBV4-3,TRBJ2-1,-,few,CASSQEGAPGNEQFF,TGCGCCAGCAGCCAAGAAGGGGCTCCCGGGAATGAGCAGTTCTTC
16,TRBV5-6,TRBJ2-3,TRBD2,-,CASSGAGGRGTDTQYF,TGTGCCAGCAGTGGAGCGGGGGGCCGCGGGACAGATACGCAGTATTTT
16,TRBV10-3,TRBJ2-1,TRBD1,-,CAISDLGRGSYNEQFF,TGTGCCATCAGTGATTTAGGCAGGGGGTCCTACAATGAGCAGTTCTTC
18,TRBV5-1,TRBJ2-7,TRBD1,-,CASSLDSRVGQARREQYF,TGCGCCAGCAGCTTGGATAGTCGGGTGGGACAGGCACGTCGCGAGCAGTACTTC
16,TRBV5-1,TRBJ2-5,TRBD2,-,CASSFTSGGFQETQYF,TGCGCCAGCAGCTTCACTAGCGGGGGGTTCCAAGAGACCCAGTACTTC
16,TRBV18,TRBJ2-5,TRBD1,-,CASSPRTGQIQETQYF,TGTGCCAGCTCACCACGAACGGGACAGATCCAAGAGACCCAGTACTTC
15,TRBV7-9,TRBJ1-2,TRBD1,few,CASSSGTGPTKRYTF,TGTGCCAGCAGCTCCGGGACAGGGCCCACGAAACGCTACACCTTC
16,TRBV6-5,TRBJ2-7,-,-,CASSYSPPGWWDEQYF,TGTGCCAGCAGTTACTCGCCTCCGGGGTGGTGGGACGAGCAGTACTTC
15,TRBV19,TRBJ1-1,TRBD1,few,CASSSRDRGNTEAFF,TGTGCCAGTAGTAGTAGGGACAGGGGGAACACTGAAGCTTTCTTT
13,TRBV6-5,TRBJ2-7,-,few,CASSYGQSYEQYF,TGTGCCAGCAGTTACGGACAGTCTTACGAGCAGTACTTC
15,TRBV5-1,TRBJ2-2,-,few,CASSLARSLTGELFF,TGCGCCAGCAGCTTGGCTAGGAGTCTCACCGGGGAGCTGTTTTTT
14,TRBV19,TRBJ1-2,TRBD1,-,CASVATDRVRGYTF,TGTGCCAGCGTGGCCACAGACAGGGTGCGGGGCTACACCTTC
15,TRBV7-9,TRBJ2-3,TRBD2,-,CASRLVTGGPDTQYF,TGTGCCAGCAGGCTAGTAACGGGGGGGCCAGATACGCAGTATTTT
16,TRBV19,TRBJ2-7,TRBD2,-,CASSRPTSGGFNEQYF,TGTGCCAGTAGTAGGCCGACTAGCGGGGGGTTCAACGAGCAGTACTTC